This T cell receptor (beta chain) was sequenced in a study of blood T cell repertoires in COVID-19. In the study overall: Italy, Spain and the United States were the sources of the convalescent and acute COVID-19 samples. The analysed material was cDNA or gDNA that came from T cells, B-cell-depleted T cells, or PBMCs.

In germline, CDR1 is SEHNR, CDR2 FQNEAQ (reference sequence). Trimming stripped 3 bases from V and 2 bases from J, with 8 bases between. The CDR3 is made up of 13 amino acids. Authors' methods: Reference gene primer amplification gave estimated nucleated cell counts. Assay used: immunoSEQ multiplex PCR; TCRdb lists only in-frame clones, some missing. Clonal size and the V and J genes are those of that table, whereas D and trimming came from the DNA. This sample yields under 250,000 clones, of which about 86% are seen a single time; 7% to 10% belongs to the top ten. What was sequenced was peripheral blood. The rearrangement links TRBV7-9 to TRBJ2-7; a possible D gene is TRBD2 (5 bases). This clonotype originated in a woman in her forties or fifties with acute or convalescent COVID-19. In nucleotides, the CDR3 is TGTGCCAGCAGCTTTAAACTAGCCTACGAGCAGTACTTC. Translated: CASSFKLAYEQYF.